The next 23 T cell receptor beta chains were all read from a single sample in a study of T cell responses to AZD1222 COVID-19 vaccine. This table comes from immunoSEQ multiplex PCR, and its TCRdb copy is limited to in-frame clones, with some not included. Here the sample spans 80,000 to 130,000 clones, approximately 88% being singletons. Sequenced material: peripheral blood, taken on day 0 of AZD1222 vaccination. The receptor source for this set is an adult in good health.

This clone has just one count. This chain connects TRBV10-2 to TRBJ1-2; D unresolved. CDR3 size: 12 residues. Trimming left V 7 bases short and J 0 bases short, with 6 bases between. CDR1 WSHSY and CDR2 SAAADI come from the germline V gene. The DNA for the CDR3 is TGCGCCAGCATAGGACCTAACTATGGCTACACCTTC. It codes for CASIGPNYGYTF.

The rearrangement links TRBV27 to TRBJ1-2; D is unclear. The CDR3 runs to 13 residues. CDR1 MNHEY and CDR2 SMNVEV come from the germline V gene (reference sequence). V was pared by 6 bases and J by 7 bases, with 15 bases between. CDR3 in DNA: TGTGCCAGCAGCCCCGGCGCGCTTGGTGGCTACACCTTC. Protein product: CASSPGALGGYTF.

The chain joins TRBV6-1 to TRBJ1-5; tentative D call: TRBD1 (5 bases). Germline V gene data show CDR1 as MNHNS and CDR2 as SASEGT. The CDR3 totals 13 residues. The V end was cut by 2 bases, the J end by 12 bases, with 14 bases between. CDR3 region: CASSELEDTRQHF. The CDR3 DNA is TGTGCCAGCAGTGAATTGGAGGACACGCGCCAGCATTTT.

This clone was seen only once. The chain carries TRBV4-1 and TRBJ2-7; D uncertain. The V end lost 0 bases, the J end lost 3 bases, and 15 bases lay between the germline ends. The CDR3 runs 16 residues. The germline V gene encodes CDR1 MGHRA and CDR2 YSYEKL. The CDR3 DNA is TGCGCCAGCAGCCAAGATGGCACCCGAAGTTACTACGAGCAGTACTTC. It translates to CASSQDGTRSYYEQYF.

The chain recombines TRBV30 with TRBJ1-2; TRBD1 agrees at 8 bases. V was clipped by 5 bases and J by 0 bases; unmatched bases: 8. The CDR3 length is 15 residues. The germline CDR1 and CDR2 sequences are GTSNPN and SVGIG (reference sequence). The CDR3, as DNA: TGTGCCTGGTATAGGGACAGGTCAACTAACTATGGCTACACCTTC. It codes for CAWYRDRSTNYGYTF.

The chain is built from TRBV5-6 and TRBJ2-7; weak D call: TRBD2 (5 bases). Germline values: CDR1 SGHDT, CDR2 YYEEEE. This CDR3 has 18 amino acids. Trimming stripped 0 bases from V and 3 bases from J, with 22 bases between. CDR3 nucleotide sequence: TGTGCCAGCAGCTTGGGGGTGGGAGCCGGATCGTCCATCTACGAGCAGTACTTC. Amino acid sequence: CASSLGVGAGSSIYEQYF. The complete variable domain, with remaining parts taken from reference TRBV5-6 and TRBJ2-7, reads DAGVTQSPTHLIKTRGQQVTLRCSPKSGHDTVSWYQQALGQGPQFIFQYYEEEERQRGNFPDRFSGHQFPNYSSELNVNALLLGDSALYLCASSLGVGAGSSIYEQYFGPGTRLTVT.

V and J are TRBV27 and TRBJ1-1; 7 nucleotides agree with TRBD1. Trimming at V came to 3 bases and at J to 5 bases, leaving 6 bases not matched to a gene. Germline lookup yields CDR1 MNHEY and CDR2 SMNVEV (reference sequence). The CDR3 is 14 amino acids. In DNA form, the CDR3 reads TGTGCCAGCAGTTTCGAGGGGGCTCGGACTGAAGCTTTCTTT. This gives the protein CASSFEGARTEAFF.

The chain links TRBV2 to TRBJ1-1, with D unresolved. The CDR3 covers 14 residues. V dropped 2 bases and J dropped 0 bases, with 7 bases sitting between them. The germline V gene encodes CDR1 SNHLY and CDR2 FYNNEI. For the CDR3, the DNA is TGTGCCAGCAGTGAAAACCGATTGAACACTGAAGCTTTCTTT. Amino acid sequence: CASSENRLNTEAFF.

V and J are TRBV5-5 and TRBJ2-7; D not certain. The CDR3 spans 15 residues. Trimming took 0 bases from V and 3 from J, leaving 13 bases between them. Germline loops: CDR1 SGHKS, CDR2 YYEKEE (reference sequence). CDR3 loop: CASSLGQAHNYEQYF. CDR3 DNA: TGTGCCAGCAGCTTGGGGCAGGCACATAACTACGAGCAGTACTTC.

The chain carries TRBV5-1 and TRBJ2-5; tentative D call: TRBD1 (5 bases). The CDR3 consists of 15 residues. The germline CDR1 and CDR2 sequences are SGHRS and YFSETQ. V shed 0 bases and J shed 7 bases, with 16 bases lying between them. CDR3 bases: TGCGCCAGCAGCTTGGCACAGGCAAAAACATGGACCCAGTACTTC. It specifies CASSLAQAKTWTQYF.

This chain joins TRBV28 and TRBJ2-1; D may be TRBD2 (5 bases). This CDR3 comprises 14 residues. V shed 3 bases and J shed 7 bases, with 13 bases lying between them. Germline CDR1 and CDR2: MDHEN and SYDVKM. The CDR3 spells CASSLGSVANEQFF. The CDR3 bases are TGTGCCAGCAGTTTGGGGAGTGTCGCTAATGAGCAGTTCTTC.

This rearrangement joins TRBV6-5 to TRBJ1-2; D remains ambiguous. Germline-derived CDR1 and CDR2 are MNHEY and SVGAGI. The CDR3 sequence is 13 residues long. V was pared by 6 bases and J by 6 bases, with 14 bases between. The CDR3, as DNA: TGTGCCAGCAGCGCACAAAGGCACGATGGCTACACCTTC. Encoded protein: CASSAQRHDGYTF.

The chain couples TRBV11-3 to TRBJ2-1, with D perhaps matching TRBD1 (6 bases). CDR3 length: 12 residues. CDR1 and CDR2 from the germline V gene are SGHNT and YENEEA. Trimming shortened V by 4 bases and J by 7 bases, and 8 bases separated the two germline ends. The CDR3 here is CASSSQGNEQFF. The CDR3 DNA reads TGTGCCAGCAGCTCACAGGGAAATGAGCAGTTCTTC.

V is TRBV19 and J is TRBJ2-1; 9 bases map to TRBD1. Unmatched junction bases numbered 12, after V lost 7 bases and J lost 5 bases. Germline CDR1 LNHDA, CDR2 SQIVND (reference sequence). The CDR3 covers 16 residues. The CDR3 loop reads CASTKGGTGRNNEQFF. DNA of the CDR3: TGTGCCAGTACTAAAGGCGGGACAGGGCGCAACAATGAGCAGTTCTTC.

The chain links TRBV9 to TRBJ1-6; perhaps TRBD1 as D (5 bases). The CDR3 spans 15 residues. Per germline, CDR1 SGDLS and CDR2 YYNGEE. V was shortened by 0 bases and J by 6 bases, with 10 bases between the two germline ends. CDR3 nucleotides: TGTGCCAGCAGCGTAGGGGGGACGACTAATTCACCCCTCCACTTT. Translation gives CASSVGGTTNSPLHF.

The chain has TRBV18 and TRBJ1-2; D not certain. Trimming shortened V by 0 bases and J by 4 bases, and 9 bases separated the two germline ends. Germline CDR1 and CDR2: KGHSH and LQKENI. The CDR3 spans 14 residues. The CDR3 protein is CASSPPSGPYGYTF. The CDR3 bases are TGTGCCAGCTCACCACCGAGCGGGCCCTATGGCTACACCTTC. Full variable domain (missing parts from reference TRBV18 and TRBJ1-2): NAGVMQNPRHLVRRRGQEARLRCSPMKGHSHVYWYRQLPEEGLKFMVYLQKENIIDESGMPKERFSAEFPKEGPSILRIQQVVRGDSAAYFCASSPPSGPYGYTFGSGTRLTVV.

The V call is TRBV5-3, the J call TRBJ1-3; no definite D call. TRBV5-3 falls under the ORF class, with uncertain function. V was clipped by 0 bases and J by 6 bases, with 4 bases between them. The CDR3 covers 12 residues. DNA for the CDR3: TGTGCCAGAAGCTTGGGCGAAAACACCATATATTTT. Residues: CARSLGENTIYF.

The CDR3 DNA sequence: TGTGCCAGCAGCTACGGGGGGCCCAGCACAGATACGCAGTATTTT. Translation gives CASSYGGPSTDTQYF. The chain uses TRBV5-6 and TRBJ2-3, with D possibly matching TRBD2 (7 bases). Germline CDR1 is SGHDT and CDR2 is YYEEEE. CDR3 length equals 15 residues. Trimming cost V 3 bases and J 0 bases, with 11 bases left between them.

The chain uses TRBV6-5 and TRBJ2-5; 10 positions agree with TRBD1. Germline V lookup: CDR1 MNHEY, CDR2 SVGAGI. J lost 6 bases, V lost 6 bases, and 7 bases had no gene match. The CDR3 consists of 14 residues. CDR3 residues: CASRTRTGGKTQYF. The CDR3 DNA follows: TGTGCCAGCAGGACCCGGACAGGGGGGAAGACCCAGTACTTC.

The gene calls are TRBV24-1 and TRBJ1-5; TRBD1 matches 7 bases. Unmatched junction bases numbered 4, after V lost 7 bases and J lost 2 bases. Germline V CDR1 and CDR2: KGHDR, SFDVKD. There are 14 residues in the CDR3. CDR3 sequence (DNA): TGTGCCACCAGATACGACAGGGGCAATCAGCCCCAGCATTTT. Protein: CATRYDRGNQPQHF.

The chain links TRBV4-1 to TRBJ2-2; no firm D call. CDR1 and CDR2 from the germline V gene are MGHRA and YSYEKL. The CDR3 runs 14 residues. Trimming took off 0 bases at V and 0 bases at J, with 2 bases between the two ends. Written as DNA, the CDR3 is TGCGCCAGCAGCCAAGAGCCGAACACCGGGGAGCTGTTTTTT. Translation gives CASSQEPNTGELFF.

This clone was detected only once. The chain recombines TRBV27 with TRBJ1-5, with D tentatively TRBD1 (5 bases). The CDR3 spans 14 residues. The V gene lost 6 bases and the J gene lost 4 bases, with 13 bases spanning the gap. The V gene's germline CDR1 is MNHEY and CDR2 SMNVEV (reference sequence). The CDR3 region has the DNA TGTGCCAGCAGGAGGGGACTCGTGAATCAGCCCCAGCATTTT. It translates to CASRRGLVNQPQHF.

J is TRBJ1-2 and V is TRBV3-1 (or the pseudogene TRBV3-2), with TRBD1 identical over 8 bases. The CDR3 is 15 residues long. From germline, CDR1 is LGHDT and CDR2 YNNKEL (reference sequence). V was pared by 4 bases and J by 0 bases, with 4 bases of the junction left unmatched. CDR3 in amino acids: CASSRQGLANYGYTF. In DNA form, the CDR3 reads TGTGCCAGCAGCCGACAGGGGTTAGCTAACTATGGCTACACCTTC.